This record concerns one T cell receptor beta chain sequence. What it binds is unknown. A much more abundant neighbour one base away suggests this may be a read error. This specimen belongs to a study of tumor-infiltrating lymphocytes in primary liver carcinoma. Study summary: Each sample had roughly 3.5 to 8 million productive TCRbeta reads regardless of tissue type. The study, taken as a whole, reports: Representation across all five tumor regions was limited to only about 7-24% of top clones. Relative to tumor region pairs, the tumor-adjacent and tumor-blood pairs showed overlap that was lower. Blood trailed tumors significantly in top-250-clone fraction (p = 0.039).

Germline CDR1 reads SGHRS; CDR2 reads YFSETQ. This CDR3 comprises 15 residues. Co-extraction of RNA and DNA was performed on roughly 17-32 mg of unsorted bulk tissue. Starting from 500 ng of total RNA, TCR beta cDNA was produced with a primer in the constant region. Construction of TCR beta libraries relied on three successive nested multiplex PCR rounds employing slightly modified ARM-PCR. Primers for the first two PCR rounds were TRBV1-TRBV30 forward primers and a C-beta reverse primer (roughly 9 cycles per round). TCRdb analysed the multiplex PCR reads with MiXCR anew, one entry per CDR3 protein. This sample carries 45,000 to 55,000 distinct CDR3 sequences, around three quarters of them seen once, and the ten largest clones take under 30%.

This TCR came from a man between 35 and 55 years old with primary liver carcinoma and hepatitis B virus infection. V and J are TRBV5-1 and TRBJ2-3, with a weak D call TRBD1 (6 bases). The source material was liver tumor tissue from sampling region 2. Specified subset: tumor region T2, inferior pole. The CDR3 sequence is CACSELNLGGDTQYF. As DNA, the CDR3 is TGCGCCTGCAGCGAGCTTAACCTAGGGGGAGATACGCAGTATTTT.